This TCR beta chain was sequenced for a study of naive and memory T cell subsets. Trimming shortened V by 3 bases and J by 3 bases, and 15 bases separated the two germline ends. CDR1 is SGHDT and CDR2 is YYEEEE in the germline V gene. This CDR3 contains 16 residues. This clonotype has just a few counts. Antigen unknown. The beta constant-region primer was an equimolar mix of two oligonucleotides covering TRBC1 and TRBC2. Ligated cDNA was amplified by four rounds of PCR with nested alpha and beta constant-region primers and SP2. The cDNA 3' end received a ligated single-stranded oligonucleotide carrying the SP2 primer and a 12-nucleotide UMI. MiXCR, run by TCRdb on the UMI-ligation and nested PCR reads, gives a single entry per CDR3 protein. The sample has over 110,000 distinct CDR3 sequences, approximately 20% seen once. Overall study results and limits: A few larger clonotypes appeared in naive repertoires, especially CD8, possibly memory cells re-expressing CD45RA. Over 85% of naive TCR sequences appeared only once, unlike memory subsets. Activation and differentiation may alter RNA-based TCR counts.

This clonotype originated in a human donor in good health. The sequenced sample consisted of naive CD8+ T cells from blood. This chain joins TRBV5-6 and TRBJ2-2; TRBD2 is a possible D gene (6 bases). In DNA, the CDR3 is TGTGCCAGCAGCTCAGATAGGCGGGGTTACACCGGGGAGCTGTTTTTT. It encodes CASSSDRRGYTGELFF.